This T cell receptor (beta chain) stems from a study of T cell responses to AZD1222 COVID-19 vaccine. Study-wide results and caveats: Baseline seropositivity characterized only a handful of AZD1222 recipients. Recipients of two AZD1222 doses showed rising Spike-specific TCR breadth and depth. Donors were chiefly white British, with a greater number of females, and clonal diversity was perhaps underestimated. It was only after the peak T cell response that any repertoires were sampled.

This clone occurred a few times. The antigen is undetermined. Trimming took 5 bases from V and 2 from J, leaving 22 bases between them. This CDR3 spans 17 amino acids. The germline V gene encodes CDR1 SGHVS and CDR2 FQNEAQ. TCRdb's table, derived via immunoSEQ multiplex PCR, lists solely in-frame clones and lacks some. Of around 100,000 clones in the sample, 70% to 90% were seen once. The chain carries TRBV7-8 and TRBJ2-7; D is perhaps TRBD2 (6 bases). The material was peripheral blood, obtained on day 0 of MenACWY control vaccination. The sequence came from an adult in good health. CDR3 region: CASSPPRAGRRPYEQYF. The CDR3 coding sequence is TGTGCCAGCAGCCCCCCGCGCGCGGGGCGTCGGCCCTACGAGCAGTACTTC.